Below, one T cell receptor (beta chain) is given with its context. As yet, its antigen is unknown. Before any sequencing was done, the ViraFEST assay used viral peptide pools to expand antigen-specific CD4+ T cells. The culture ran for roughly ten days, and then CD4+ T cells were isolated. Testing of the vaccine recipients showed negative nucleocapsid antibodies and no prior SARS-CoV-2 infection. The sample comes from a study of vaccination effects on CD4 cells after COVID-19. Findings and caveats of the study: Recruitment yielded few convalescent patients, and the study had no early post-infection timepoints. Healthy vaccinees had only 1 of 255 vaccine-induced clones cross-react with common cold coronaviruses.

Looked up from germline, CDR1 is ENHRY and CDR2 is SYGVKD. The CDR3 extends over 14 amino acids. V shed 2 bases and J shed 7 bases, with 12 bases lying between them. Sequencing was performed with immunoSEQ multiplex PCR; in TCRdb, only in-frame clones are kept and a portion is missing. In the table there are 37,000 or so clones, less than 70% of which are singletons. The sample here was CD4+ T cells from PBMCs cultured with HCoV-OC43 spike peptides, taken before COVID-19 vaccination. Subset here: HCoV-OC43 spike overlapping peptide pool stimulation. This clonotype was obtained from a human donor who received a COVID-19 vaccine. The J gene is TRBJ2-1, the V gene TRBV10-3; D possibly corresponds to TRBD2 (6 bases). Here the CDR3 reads CAISEKLATNEQFF. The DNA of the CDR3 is TGTGCCATCAGTGAGAAACTAGCTACGAATGAGCAGTTCTTC.